Following are 5 T cell receptor beta chains from one sample sequenced in a study of cytomegalovirus exposure and HLA in healthy donors. Primers included in the PCR were 60 Vbeta and 13 Jbeta primers. TCRdb's table, derived via immunoSEQ multiplex PCR, lists solely in-frame clones and lacks some. The sample holds roughly 120,000 clones. Source material: PBMCs. The receptors were sampled from a man between 18 and 29 years old in good health and CMV-seronegative.

This chain uses TRBV27 with TRBJ1-1, with D perhaps matching TRBD1 (6 bases). The CDR3 runs to 15 residues. Trimming removed 0 bases at V and 0 bases at J, with 8 bases between. The germline V gene has CDR1 MNHEY and CDR2 SMNVEV (reference sequence). The CDR3: CASSLSGTLNTEAFF. The CDR3 region has the DNA TGTGCCAGCAGTTTATCCGGGACACTGAACACTGAAGCTTTCTTT.

The chain carries TRBV14 and TRBJ2-7, with D unresolved. CDR1 SGHDN and CDR2 FVKESK come from the germline V gene. Trimming pared 3 bases from V and 2 bases from J, leaving 5 bases between. The CDR3 has 12 amino acids. The CDR3 region is CASSQGPYEQYF. For the CDR3, the DNA is TGTGCCAGCAGCCAGGGCCCCTACGAGCAGTACTTC.

This chain joins TRBV5-6 and TRBJ1-5; D call uncertain. V lost 3 bases and J 9 bases, leaving 13 bases between the germline ends. Germline V gives CDR1 SGHDT, CDR2 YYEEEE. This CDR3 spans 13 amino acids. CDR3 protein: CASSSSREGPQHF. CDR3 nucleotide sequence: TGTGCCAGCAGCTCGTCTCGGGAGGGGCCCCAGCATTTT.

V and J are TRBV6-1 and TRBJ2-7; 10 bases align to TRBD2. Germline V lookup: CDR1 MNHNS, CDR2 SASEGT. V shed 2 bases and J 4 bases; nucleotides not matched to a gene: 8. The CDR3 is 16 residues long. CDR3 residues: CASSEYPSGGLYEQYF. For the CDR3, the DNA is TGTGCCAGCAGTGAATACCCTAGCGGGGGACTTTACGAGCAGTACTTC.

Here the CDR3 reads CASSHRGIRNSPLHF. The CDR3 nucleotides are TGCGCCAGCAGCCACCGGGGAATCCGGAATTCACCCCTCCACTTT. V is TRBV4-1 and J is TRBJ1-6; D not certain. Germline lookup yields CDR1 MGHRA and CDR2 YSYEKL. V was pared by 3 bases and J by 7 bases, with 13 bases between. This CDR3 spans 15 amino acids.